This record concerns one T cell receptor (beta chain) sequence. What antigen it recognizes has not been identified. Base-call qualities are not available, and no considerably larger clone is one nucleotide away. This sample stems from a study of regulatory T cells in long-lasting Graves disease (dated by TCRdb to 2020 to 2023). Regarding the research as a whole: Persistent Graves' disease was defined as antithyroid drug treatment for over 5 years with persistently positive TSH receptor autoantibodies. A total of around 33 samples were covered by TCR sequencing, comprising approximately 13 persistent and around 20 newly diagnosed Graves' disease patients. The study was registered as a clinical trial and conducted in China. On average, persistent Graves' disease patients in the clinical cohort had been on antithyroid drugs for about 10 years. This study used TCR sequencing and RNA sequencing of peripheral blood to compare persistent Graves' disease patients against newly diagnosed Graves' disease patients.

The method was multiplex PCR. The data were produced on an Illumina HiSeq 4000. To build TCR beta libraries, CDR3 regions were amplified by Arm-PCR using iRepertoire HTBI primers. Gel purification was performed on PCR products prior to sequencing. Concerning the study's data processing: A total of 60 to 80 TRBV and under 15 TRBJ segments were identified across samples and were used for gene usage analysis of CDR3 amino acid clonotypes. Filtered high-quality paired reads were merged into contigs using COPE and FqMerger. BLAST was used to align contigs to the IMGT TRBV, TRBD and TRBJ reference genes, and CDR3 was defined following IMGT. Any clonotype with a frequency above 0.1% was counted as a highly expanded clone. Shannon entropy served as the measure of repertoire diversity, while the Gini coefficient captured V-J evenness. A clonotype was considered public if more than one individual shared it. TCRdb trimmed the raw reads at Q25, called clones with MiXCR and kept productive beta chains. Each record represents a unique CDR3 protein, reported with the most common genes and DNA among its rows. TCRdb assigned the V and J calls; the authors' analysis was not used. The sample includes around 460,000 distinct CDR3 sequences, with around a fifth observed a single time. The ten top clones hold about an eighth of the sample.

Between the V and J ends, shortened by 3 bases and 4 bases respectively, the junction contains 16 bases. The CDR3 goes from the cysteine to the phenylalanine over 16 residues. Only the CDR3 portion is preserved as DNA: 48 bases, with reading frame beginning at the first base. The germline V gene encodes CDR1 LNHNV and CDR2 YYDKDF (reference sequence). Broader findings and caveats from the paper: Compared with newly diagnosed patients, persistent Graves' disease patients had lower TCR Shannon entropy and fewer highly expanded clones, which suggests clonal expansion. Sequencing and analysis were limited to the TCR beta chain. Peripheral blood alone was examined, since thyroid tissue, which constituted the primary lesion, could not be accessed. Persistent disease showed preferential use of TRBV28, TRBJ1-2 and TRBJ2-5, whereas newly diagnosed disease favored TRBV20-1 and TRBJ2-1. The authors noted that the small sample size was a limitation that may lower accuracy. Persistent patients shared more public clonotypes among themselves (over 2,500) than newly diagnosed patients did (more than 950).

This specimen's time point label, per the study, means: persistent/refractory GD, antithyroid drugs over 5 years with positive TRAb. For both TCR sequencing and RNA sequencing, RNA was extracted from PBMCs in TRIzol. The diagnosis of Graves' disease was made according to American Thyroid Association guidelines. Patients were recruited from an endocrinology department in Xi'an, China. From each patient, approximately 10 milliliters of peripheral blood was collected into an EDTA anticoagulant tube. PBMCs were isolated by Ficoll Paque Plus density gradient separation without further T cell sorting. An Agilent 2100 Bioanalyzer and agarose gel were used to assess RNA quality, and a NanoDrop 2000 was used to measure RNA concentration.

The material sequenced was peripheral blood mononuclear cells (PBMCs), taken when the disease was refractory, from a patient treated with antithyroid drugs. The chain links TRBV15 with TRBJ2-1; the D gene is perhaps TRBD2, on 6 matching bases. The clonotype was recovered from a female donor with Graves disease. CDR3 sequence: CATSSRPSESYNEQFF. The DNA sequence is as follows: TGTGCCACCAGCAGCCGGCCTAGCGAATCGTACAATGAGCAGTTCTTC.